The 23 T cell receptor beta chains below all came from one sample that was sequenced in a study of T cell repertoires in cytomegalovirus infection. Via MiXCR, TCRdb re-called the reads, giving one row per CDR3 protein. The data show just under 550,000 distinct CDR3 sequences, 26% seen once. Source material: PBMCs. These receptors came from a human donor in good health (CMV status not recorded). Some clones in this sample may be carry-over from other donors' samples.

In its sample, this clonotype was seen many times. V is TRBV7-2 and J is TRBJ2-5; TRBD2 aligns across 8 bases. The V and J ends lost 1 base and 2 bases, in that order; junction bases with no gene match: 6. In germline, CDR1 is SGHTA, CDR2 FQGNSA. This CDR3 spans 16 amino acids. The CDR3 protein is CASSLELAVTQETQYF. Written as DNA, the CDR3 is TGTGCCAGCAGCTTAGAACTAGCGGTTACACAAGAGACCCAGTACTTC. The variable domain in full, completed from reference TRBV7-2 and TRBJ2-5, reads GAGVSQSPSNKVTEKGKDVELRCDPISGHTALYWYRQSLGQGLEFLIYFQGNSAPDKSGLPSDRFSAERTGGSVSTLTIQRTQQEDSAVYLCASSLELAVTQETQYFGPGTRLLVL.

This clonotype was counted between two and nine times. The V and J genes are TRBV7-9 and TRBJ2-7, with D unresolved. The CDR3 runs to 12 residues. CDR1 SEHNR and CDR2 FQNEAQ come from the germline V gene (reference sequence). V was cut by 4 bases and J by 6 bases, with 10 bases left in between. The chain's CDR3 is CASSSFGIEQYV. Written as DNA, the CDR3 is TGTGCCAGCAGCTCCTTTGGGATCGAGCAGTACGTC.

CDR3 protein: CASSPQRNQETQYF. The CDR3 bases are TGTGCCAGCTCACCACAACGGAACCAAGAGACCCAGTACTTC. The V and J genes are TRBV18 and TRBJ2-5; the D is unclear. In germline, CDR1 is KGHSH, CDR2 LQKENI. Between the trimmed V and J ends, which lost 1 base and 0 bases, there was a span of 6 bases. The CDR3 spans 14 residues. Filled out from reference TRBV18 and TRBJ2-5, the complete variable domain reads NAGVMQNPRHLVRRRGQEARLRCSPMKGHSHVYWYRQLPEEGLKFMVYLQKENIIDESGMPKERFSAEFPKEGPSILRIQQVVRGDSAAYFCASSPQRNQETQYFGPGTRLLVL.

The rearrangement uses TRBV27 and TRBJ2-1; D may be TRBD2 (6 bases). The germline V gene has CDR1 MNHEY and CDR2 SMNVEV (reference sequence). V gave up 4 bases and J gave up 3 bases, with 10 bases separating them. The CDR3 extends over 14 amino acids. The CDR3 spells CASSWRDLYNEQFF. DNA for the CDR3: TGTGCCAGCAGTTGGCGGGACCTCTACAATGAGCAGTTCTTC.

This clonotype was seen only a few times. This chain links TRBV29-1 with TRBJ1-2; possibly TRBD1 for D (5 bases). Trimming removed 5 bases at V and 6 bases at J, with 10 bases between. The CDR3 spans 11 residues. Per germline, CDR1 SQVTM and CDR2 ANQGSEA. This CDR3 is CSVLGGNGYTF. DNA for the CDR3: TGCAGCGTTTTGGGGGGAAATGGCTACACCTTC.

A few counts support this clonotype. DNA for the CDR3: TGTGCCAGCAGTGAGCTAGTATCCTCCTACAATGAGCAGTTCTTC. Amino acid sequence: CASSELVSSYNEQFF. J is TRBJ2-1 and V is TRBV2; D gene ambiguous. V was pared by 3 bases and J by 0 bases, with 9 bases between. Germline lookup yields CDR1 SNHLY and CDR2 FYNNEI. The CDR3 sequence is 15 residues long.

This clonotype was seen only a few times. The genes are TRBV12-3 or TRBV12-4 and TRBJ1-6; D unclear. Trimming cost V 2 bases and J 8 bases, with 4 bases left between them. The CDR3 has 12 amino acids. CDR3 in amino acids: CASSLPDSPLHF. CDR3 nucleotides: TGTGCCAGCAGTTTACCGGATTCACCCCTCCACTTT.

This clonotype was seen a few times. The chain has TRBV7-2 and TRBJ2-1, with D unclear. Trimming removed 2 bases at V and 5 bases at J, with 16 bases between. CDR3 size: 16 residues. The germline V gene encodes CDR1 SGHTA and CDR2 FQGNSA. The CDR3 is CASSLQGRVEHNEQFF. DNA of the CDR3: TGTGCCAGCAGCTTACAAGGTAGAGTGGAACACAATGAGCAGTTCTTC.

The chain is built from TRBV24-1 and TRBJ2-1, with 9 nucleotides matching TRBD2. Germline CDR1 is KGHDR and CDR2 is SFDVKD. J was trimmed by 6 bases and V by 4 bases; bases with no gene match: 9. The CDR3 sequence is 16 residues long. This CDR3 reads CATSDLSGRGVNEQFF. CDR3 nucleotides: TGTGCCACCAGTGACCTTAGCGGGAGAGGAGTCAATGAGCAGTTCTTC.

The J gene is TRBJ1-1, the V gene TRBV6-2 or TRBV6-3; D call uncertain. Germline V gene sequence: CDR1 MNHEY, CDR2 SVGEGT. CDR3 length: 14 amino acids. Trimming pared 0 bases from V and 3 bases from J, leaving 8 bases between. The CDR3 DNA follows: TGTGCCAGCAGTTACTCTCCGGATCACACTGAAGCTTTCTTT. It translates to CASSYSPDHTEAFF.

The chain couples TRBV7-3 to TRBJ2-1; D gene ambiguous. With 1 base removed from V and 9 bases from J, the gap between germline ends came to 4 bases. The CDR3 extends over 11 amino acids. CDR1 and CDR2 (germline): SGHTA, FQGTGA. The chain's CDR3 is CASSLSTEQFF. As DNA, the CDR3 is TGTGCCAGCAGCTTAAGCACTGAGCAGTTCTTC.

This clonotype was detected only a few times. The chain links TRBV10-2 to TRBJ2-1; tentatively, D is TRBD2 (6 bases). This CDR3 spans 14 amino acids. Germline V lookup: CDR1 WSHSY, CDR2 SAAADI. Trimming pared 6 bases from V and 7 bases from J, leaving 16 bases between. The CDR3, as DNA: TGCGCCAGCAGCCGGGACTTGTTTTGGAATGAGCAGTTCTTC. Encoded protein: CASSRDLFWNEQFF.

The chain has TRBV7-9 and TRBJ2-7, with 7 bases lining up with TRBD1. The V gene's germline CDR1 is SEHNR and CDR2 FQNEAQ (reference sequence). J was trimmed by 3 bases and V by 5 bases; bases with no gene match: 16. CDR3 length equals 17 residues. CDR3 DNA: TGTGCCAGCAGCCGACCGACAGGGCTCAAGTCGAACTACGAGCAGTACTTC. Its translation: CASSRPTGLKSNYEQYF.

This clonotype has at least ten counts. V and J are TRBV7-9 and TRBJ1-2, with no clear D. Germline V gives CDR1 SEHNR, CDR2 FQNEAQ (reference sequence). This CDR3 region has 15 residues. Trimming shortened V by 1 base and J by 1 base, and 10 bases separated the two germline ends. CDR3 in DNA: TGTGCCAGCAGCTTAGTGAATAGCTATAACTATGGCTACACCTTC. Translating gives CASSLVNSYNYGYTF.

Only a few counts were recorded for this clonotype. The chain recombines TRBV6-5 with TRBJ1-3; D possibly corresponds to TRBD1 (5 bases). Between the trimmed V and J ends, which lost 0 bases and 0 bases, there was a span of 9 bases. This CDR3 comprises 16 residues. CDR1 is MNHEY and CDR2 is SVGAGI in the germline V gene. This CDR3 reads CASSYSQGTSGNTIYF. The CDR3 nucleotides read TGTGCCAGCAGTTACTCCCAGGGAACCTCTGGAAACACCATATATTTT.

This clonotype has more than one count but fewer than ten. The V and J genes are TRBV19 and TRBJ1-5; D is perhaps TRBD1 (6 bases). Trimming left V 0 bases short and J 6 bases short, with 15 bases between. This CDR3 region has 16 residues. CDR1 and CDR2 (germline): LNHDA, SQIVND (reference sequence). This CDR3 is CASSIDREGGVQPQHF. CDR3 coding DNA: TGTGCCAGTAGTATAGATCGGGAAGGGGGGGTTCAGCCCCAGCATTTT.

The rearrangement links TRBV2 to TRBJ1-2; 9 nucleotides agree with TRBD1. Germline trimming cut 7 bases from V and 6 bases from J; bases unmatched to any gene: 6. Germline CDR1 and CDR2: SNHLY and FYNNEI. The CDR3 is 13 amino acids. CDR3 bases: TGTGCCAGCACCAGGACAGGGGAGAATGGCTACACCTTC. This sequence encodes CASTRTGENGYTF.

This sequence joins TRBV11-3 and TRBJ2-3, with 9 bases fitting TRBD1. The V gene end was trimmed by 5 bases and the J gene end by 2 bases; junction bases not matched to a gene: 8. The CDR3 length is 16 residues. Germline CDR1 reads SGHNT; CDR2 reads YENEEA. The CDR3 sequence: CASSPGQGLLTDTQYF. Written as DNA, the CDR3 is TGTGCCAGCAGCCCCGGACAGGGGTTGCTCACAGATACGCAGTATTTT.

This clonotype was seen many times. This chain links TRBV7-2 with TRBJ1-1, with a tentative D call TRBD1 (5 bases). Germline V gene data show CDR1 as SGHTA and CDR2 as FQGNSA. The CDR3 length is 15 residues. With 5 bases removed from V and 5 bases from J, the gap between germline ends came to 18 bases. DNA of the CDR3: TGTGCCAGCAGCCCGCGTCCGAGGGGTTCGACTGAAGCTTTCTTT. Its protein product is CASSPRPRGSTEAFF.

This clonotype was seen a handful of times. V and J are TRBV27 and TRBJ2-5; tentative D call: TRBD1 (5 bases). V was trimmed by 2 bases and J by 1 base, leaving 11 bases between them. CDR3 length equals 15 residues. Germline V gene sequence: CDR1 MNHEY, CDR2 SMNVEV (reference sequence). The CDR3 DNA follows: TGTGCCAGCAGTTTAAGGGGCAGTGTCCAAGAGACCCAGTACTTC. Its protein product is CASSLRGSVQETQYF.

The chain carries TRBV11-2 and TRBJ1-1, with D tentatively TRBD1 (6 bases). From germline, CDR1 is SGHAT and CDR2 FQNNGV. There are 16 residues in the CDR3. The germline V and J ends were trimmed by 4 bases and 1 base, with 16 bases remaining between them. CDR3 nucleotides: TGTGCCAGCAGCTCCCTCAGGGGTGATGGGAACACTGAAGCTTTCTTT. It codes for CASSSLRGDGNTEAFF.

This clonotype was detected many times. The V call is TRBV7-8, the J call TRBJ1-5; possibly TRBD1 for D (6 bases). With 8 bases removed from V and 3 bases from J, the gap between germline ends came to 14 bases. This CDR3 is 14 amino acids long. Germline lookup yields CDR1 SGHVS and CDR2 FQNEAQ. CDR3 bases: TGTGCCAGCCGAGGGGGAGGGTCCAATCAGCCCCAGCATTTT. This gives the protein CASRGGGSNQPQHF.

This chain joins TRBV12-3 or TRBV12-4 and TRBJ2-3; D gene uncertain. The CDR3 covers 14 residues. V was cut by 7 bases and J by 0 bases, with 11 bases left in between. The DNA for the CDR3 is TGTGCCAGCACCCGATATCCTAGCACAGATACGCAGTATTTT. Translated: CASTRYPSTDTQYF.